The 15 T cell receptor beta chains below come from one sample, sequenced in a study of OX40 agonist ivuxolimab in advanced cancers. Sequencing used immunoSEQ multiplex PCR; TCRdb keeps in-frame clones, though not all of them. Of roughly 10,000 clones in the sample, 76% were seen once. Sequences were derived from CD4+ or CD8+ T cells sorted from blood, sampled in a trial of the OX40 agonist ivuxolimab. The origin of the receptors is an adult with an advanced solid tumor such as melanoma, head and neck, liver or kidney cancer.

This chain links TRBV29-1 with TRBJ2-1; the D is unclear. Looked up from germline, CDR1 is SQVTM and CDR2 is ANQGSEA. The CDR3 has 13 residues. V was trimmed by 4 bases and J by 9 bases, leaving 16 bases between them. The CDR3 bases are TGCAGCGTTGGGGTGACCCCCCGGAGTGAGCAGTTCTTC. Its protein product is CSVGVTPRSEQFF.

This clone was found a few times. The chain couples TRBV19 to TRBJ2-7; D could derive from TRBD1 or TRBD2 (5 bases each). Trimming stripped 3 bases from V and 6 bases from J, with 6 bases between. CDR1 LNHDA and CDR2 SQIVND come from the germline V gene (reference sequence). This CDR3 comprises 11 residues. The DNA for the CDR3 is TGTGCCAGTAGTATGGGGACCGAGCAGTACTTC. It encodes CASSMGTEQYF. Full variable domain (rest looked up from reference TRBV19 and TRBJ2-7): DGGITQSPKYLFRKEGQNVTLSCEQNLNHDAMYWYRQDPGQGLRLIYYSQIVNDFQKGDIAEGYSVSREKKESFPLTVTSAQKNPTAFYLCASSMGTEQYFGPGTRLTVT.

This CDR3 is CASSLTRDTQYF. CDR3 nucleotides: TGTGCCAGCAGTCTCACGAGGGATACGCAGTATTTT. The chain uses TRBV7-3 and TRBJ2-3; D call uncertain. The V and J ends lost 6 bases and 6 bases respectively, with 10 bases between them. The CDR3 totals 12 residues. Per germline, CDR1 SGHTA and CDR2 FQGTGA.

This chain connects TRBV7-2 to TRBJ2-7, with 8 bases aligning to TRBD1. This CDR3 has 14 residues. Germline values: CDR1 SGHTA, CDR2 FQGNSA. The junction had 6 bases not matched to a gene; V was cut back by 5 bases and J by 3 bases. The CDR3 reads CASSPDRGFYEQYF. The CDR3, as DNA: TGTGCCAGCAGCCCAGACAGGGGTTTCTACGAGCAGTACTTC.

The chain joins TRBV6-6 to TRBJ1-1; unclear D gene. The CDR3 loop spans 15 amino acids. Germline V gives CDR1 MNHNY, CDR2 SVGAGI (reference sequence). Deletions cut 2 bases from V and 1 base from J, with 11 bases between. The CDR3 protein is CASSYTPEGNTEAFF. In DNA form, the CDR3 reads TGTGCCAGCAGTTACACCCCAGAGGGGAACACTGAAGCTTTCTTT.

The CDR3 DNA reads as TGTGCCAGCAGTTTATTTAAAGGGGCAGGAAATCAGCCCCAGCATTTT. It yields the protein CASSLFKGAGNQPQHF. The V call is TRBV28, the J call TRBJ1-5, with D maybe TRBD1 (5 bases). The germline CDR1 and CDR2 sequences are MDHEN and SYDVKM. V dropped 1 base and J dropped 4 bases, with 14 bases sitting between them. The CDR3 contains 16 residues.

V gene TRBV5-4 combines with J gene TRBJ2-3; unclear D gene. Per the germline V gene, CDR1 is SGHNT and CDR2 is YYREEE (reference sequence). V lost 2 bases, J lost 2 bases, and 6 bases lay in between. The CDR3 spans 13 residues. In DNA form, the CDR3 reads TGTGCCAGCAGCTTCAAGGACACAGATACGCAGTATTTT. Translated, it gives CASSFKDTDTQYF.

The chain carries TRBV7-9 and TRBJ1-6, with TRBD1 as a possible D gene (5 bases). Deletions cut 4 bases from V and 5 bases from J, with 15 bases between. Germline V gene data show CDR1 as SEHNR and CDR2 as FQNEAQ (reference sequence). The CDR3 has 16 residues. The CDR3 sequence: CASSWAGPGDNSPLHF. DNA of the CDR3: TGTGCCAGCAGCTGGGCGGGGCCCGGTGATAATTCACCCCTCCACTTT.

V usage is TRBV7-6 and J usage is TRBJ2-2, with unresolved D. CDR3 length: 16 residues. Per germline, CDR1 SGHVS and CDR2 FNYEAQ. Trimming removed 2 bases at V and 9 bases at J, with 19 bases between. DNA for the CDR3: TGTGCCAGCAGCTTACAGGCCCTTTTTTCACCTCGGGAGCTGTTTTTT. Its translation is CASSLQALFSPRELFF. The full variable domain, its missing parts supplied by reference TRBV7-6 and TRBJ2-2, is GAGVSQSPRYKVTKRGQDVALRCDPISGHVSLYWYRQALGQGPEFLTYFNYEAQQDKSGLPNDRFSAERPEGSISTLTIQRTEQRDSAMYRCASSLQALFSPRELFFGEGSRLTVL.

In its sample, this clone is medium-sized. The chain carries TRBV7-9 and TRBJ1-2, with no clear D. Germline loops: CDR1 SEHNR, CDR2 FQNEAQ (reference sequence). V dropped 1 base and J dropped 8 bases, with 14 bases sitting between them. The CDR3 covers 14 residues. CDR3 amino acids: CASSLVSGFQGYTF. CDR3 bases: TGTGCCAGCAGCTTAGTTTCCGGGTTCCAGGGCTACACCTTC.

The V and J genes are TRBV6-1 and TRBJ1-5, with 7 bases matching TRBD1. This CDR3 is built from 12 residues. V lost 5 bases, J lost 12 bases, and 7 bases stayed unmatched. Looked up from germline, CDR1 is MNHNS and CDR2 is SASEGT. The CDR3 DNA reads TGTGCCAGCAGTTTCTTCGACAGGGACCAGCATTTT. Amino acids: CASSFFDRDQHF.

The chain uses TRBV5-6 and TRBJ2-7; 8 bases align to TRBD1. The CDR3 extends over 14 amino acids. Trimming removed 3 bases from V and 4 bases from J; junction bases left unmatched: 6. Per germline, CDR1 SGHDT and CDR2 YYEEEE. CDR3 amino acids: CASSSTGAGYEQYF. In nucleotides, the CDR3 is TGTGCCAGCAGCTCGACAGGGGCAGGGTACGAGCAGTACTTC.

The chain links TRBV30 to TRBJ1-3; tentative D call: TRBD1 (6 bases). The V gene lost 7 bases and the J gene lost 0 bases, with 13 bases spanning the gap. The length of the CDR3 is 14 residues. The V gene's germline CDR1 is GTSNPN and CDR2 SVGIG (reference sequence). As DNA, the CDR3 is TGTGCCTTGGACAGAGGAAACTCTGGAAACACCATATATTTT. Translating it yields CALDRGNSGNTIYF.

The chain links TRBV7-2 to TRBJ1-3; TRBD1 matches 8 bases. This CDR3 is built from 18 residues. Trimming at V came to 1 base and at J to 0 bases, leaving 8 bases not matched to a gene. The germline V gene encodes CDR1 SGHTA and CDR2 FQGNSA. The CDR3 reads CASSLGSGGVYSGNTIYF. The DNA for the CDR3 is TGTGCCAGCAGCTTAGGCTCAGGGGGCGTTTACTCTGGAAACACCATATATTTT.

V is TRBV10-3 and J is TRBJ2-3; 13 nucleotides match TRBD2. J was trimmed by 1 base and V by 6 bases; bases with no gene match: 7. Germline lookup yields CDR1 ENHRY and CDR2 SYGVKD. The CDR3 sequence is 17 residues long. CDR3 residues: CAISQTSGGYRTDTQYF. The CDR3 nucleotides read TGTGCCATCAGCCAGACTAGCGGGGGGTATCGCACAGATACGCAGTATTTT.